The source of this T cell receptor beta chain is a study of OX40 agonist ivuxolimab in advanced cancers. Study in general: Patients with prior anti-PD-1, anti-PD-L1 or anti-CTLA-4 therapy were eligible; about 40% had some.

The table came from immunoSEQ multiplex PCR; TCRdb's copy has only in-frame clones and leaves some out. The data contain approximately 60,000 clones, approximately 80% of them seen just once; the ten biggest clones take up around 2.1%. Findings and caveats of the study: At 0.1 to 3.0 mg/kg, clonal expansion of CD4+ and CD8+ blood T cells had occurred by week 6. The antigens recognized by the expanded peripheral T cells, that is their antigen specificity, were not determined. Those patients achieving a partial response at 0.1-3.0 mg/kg showed among the lowest clonal expansion.

Germline CDR1 SEHNR, CDR2 FQNEAQ (reference sequence). V gave up 1 base and J gave up 3 bases; unmatched junction bases: 8. CDR3 size: 19 residues. About this clone itself: Its antigen is still unknown.

This receptor was obtained from an adult with an advanced solid tumor such as melanoma, head and neck, liver or kidney cancer. The V gene is TRBV7-9, the J gene TRBJ2-1; 14 positions match TRBD2. The material was CD4+ or CD8+ T cells sorted from blood, obtained in a trial of the OX40 agonist ivuxolimab. Here the CDR3 DNA reads TGTGCCAGCAGCTTAGGAGGGACTAGCGGGAGACAGAGCTACAATGAGCAGTTCTTC. Translating it yields CASSLGGTSGRQSYNEQFF.